A selection of T cell receptor beta chains follows, all from one sample in a study of T cells in Graves' hyperthyroidism and ophthalmopathy. Via MiXCR, TCRdb re-called the multiplex PCR reads, giving one row per CDR3 protein. The table records about 49,000 distinct CDR3 sequences, approximately 53% of them present only once. The material sequenced was peripheral blood or thyroid tissue (not recorded which). All receptors derive from a man younger than 35 with Graves' hyperthyroidism. CDR3s include the opening cysteine and the closing phenylalanine or tryptophan. The order of the fields is D gene, clone size, V gene, J gene, CDR3 DNA, CDR3 protein. D genes are given only for firm matches. Some rows have no size entry. The others give once, few or many, or a class for an expanded clone.

d_call: NA; clone_size: NA; v_call: TRBV24-1; j_call: TRBJ1-5; cdr3_nt: TGTGCCACCAGTGGGACAGAATCTTTTAGGCCCCAGCATTTT; cdr3_aa: CATSGTESFRPQHF
d_call: NA; clone_size: NA; v_call: TRBV28; j_call: TRBJ1-2; cdr3_nt: TGTGCCAGCAGCTCGTACGCGATGATAAACTATGGCTACACCTTC; cdr3_aa: CASSSYAMINYGYTF
d_call: TRBD1; clone_size: NA; v_call: TRBV20-1; j_call: TRBJ1-1; cdr3_nt: TGCAGTGCTAGACCCGGACAGGGGGGATGGACTGAAGCTTTCTTT; cdr3_aa: CSARPGQGGWTEAFF
d_call: TRBD2; clone_size: NA; v_call: TRBV2; j_call: TRBJ2-7; cdr3_nt: TGTGCCAGCAGTGAGTCGGGGGGATCCCCCTACGAGCAGTACTTC; cdr3_aa: CASSESGGSPYEQYF
d_call: TRBD1; clone_size: many; v_call: TRBV20-1; j_call: TRBJ1-1; cdr3_nt: TGCAGTGCTAGAGATCTGCCAGGGGGCGCGACTGAAGCTTTCTTT; cdr3_aa: CSARDLPGGATEAFF
d_call: NA; clone_size: medium-sized; v_call: TRBV14; j_call: TRBJ1-1; cdr3_nt: TGTGCCAGCAGACTAATAGGGGTGAACACTGAAGCTTTCTTT; cdr3_aa: CASRLIGVNTEAFF
d_call: TRBD1; clone_size: few; v_call: TRBV29-1; j_call: TRBJ2-7; cdr3_nt: TGCAGCGTTGGGACAGGTTACTACGAGCAGTACTTC; cdr3_aa: CSVGTGYYEQYF
d_call: NA; clone_size: many; v_call: TRBV7-9; j_call: TRBJ2-5; cdr3_nt: TGTGCCAGCAGCTTAGTACAGGCCCAAGAGACCCAGTACTTC; cdr3_aa: CASSLVQAQETQYF
d_call: NA; clone_size: once; v_call: TRBV6-1; j_call: TRBJ1-2; cdr3_nt: TGTGCCAGCGCGGGGGCTAACTATGGCTACACCTTC; cdr3_aa: CASAGANYGYTF
d_call: TRBD1; clone_size: NA; v_call: TRBV25-1; j_call: TRBJ1-5; cdr3_nt: TGTGCCAGCAGTCCGGGACAGGATAGCAATCAGCCCCAGCATTTT; cdr3_aa: CASSPGQDSNQPQHF
d_call: NA; clone_size: many; v_call: TRBV2; j_call: TRBJ1-5; cdr3_nt: TGTGCCAGCAGTGCGGGGGTTGGTGATTTTCAGCCCCAGCATTTT; cdr3_aa: CASSAGVGDFQPQHF